This entry features one T cell receptor (beta chain) sequence. The method was immunoSEQ multiplex PCR; TCRdb's version includes in-frame clones alone and lacks a portion of them. The repertoire consists of about 200,000 clones, with about 87% occurring once and the leading ten covering 5.5% to 8%. These data are taken from a study of blood T cell repertoires in COVID-19. Study-wide background: Whether acute or convalescent, the COVID-19 samples came from the United States, Italy and Spain. The cDNA or gDNA used as material had been derived from T cells, B-cell-depleted T cells, or PBMCs.

V lost 4 bases to trimming and J lost 2 bases; unmatched junction nucleotides: 7. CDR1 and CDR2 (germline): SGHNT, YENEEA. The CDR3 is 15 amino acids. Sequenced material: peripheral blood. The V and J genes are TRBV11-3 and TRBJ2-7; 8 bases agree with TRBD1. The TCR comes from a man aged 55-75 years who had recovered from COVID-19. The CDR3 DNA reads as TGTGCCAGCAGCTCCCGGACAGGGCCGACCTACGAGCAGTACTTC. It codes for CASSSRTGPTYEQYF.